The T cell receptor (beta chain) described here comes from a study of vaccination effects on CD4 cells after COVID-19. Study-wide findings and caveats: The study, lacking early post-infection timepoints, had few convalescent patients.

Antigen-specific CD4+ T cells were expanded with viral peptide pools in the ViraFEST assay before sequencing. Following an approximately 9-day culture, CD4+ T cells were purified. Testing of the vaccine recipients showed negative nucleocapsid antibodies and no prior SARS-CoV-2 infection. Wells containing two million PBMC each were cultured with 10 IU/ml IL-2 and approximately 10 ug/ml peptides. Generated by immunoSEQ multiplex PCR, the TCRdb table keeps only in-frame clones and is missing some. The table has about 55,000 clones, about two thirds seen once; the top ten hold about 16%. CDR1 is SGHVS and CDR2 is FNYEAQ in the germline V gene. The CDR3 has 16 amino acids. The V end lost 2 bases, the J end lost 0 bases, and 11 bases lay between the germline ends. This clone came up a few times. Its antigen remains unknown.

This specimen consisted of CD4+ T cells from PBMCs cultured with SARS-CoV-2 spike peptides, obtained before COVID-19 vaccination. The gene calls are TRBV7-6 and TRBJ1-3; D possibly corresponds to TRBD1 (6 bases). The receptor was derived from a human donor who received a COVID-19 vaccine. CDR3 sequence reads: CASSLNRDYSGNTIYF. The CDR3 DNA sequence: TGTGCCAGCAGCTTAAACAGGGACTACTCTGGAAACACCATATATTTT. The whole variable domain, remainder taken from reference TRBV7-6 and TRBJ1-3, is GAGVSQSPRYKVTKRGQDVALRCDPISGHVSLYWYRQALGQGPEFLTYFNYEAQQDKSGLPNDRFSAERPEGSISTLTIQRTEQRDSAMYRCASSLNRDYSGNTIYFGEGSWLTVV.